This TCR beta chain is drawn from a study of molecular identifiers for immune sequencing clone quantification. This clonotype came up a few times. Its antigen is undetermined. TCRdb reprocessed the PCR reads with MiXCR, giving one entry per CDR3 protein. The sample has approximately 680,000 distinct CDR3 sequences, approximately 24% seen once; the top ten hold about 0.8%. V was shortened by 5 bases and J by 2 bases, with 8 bases between the two germline ends. CDR1 is KGHSH and CDR2 is LQKENI in the germline V gene. The CDR3 spans 13 residues. Study findings and constraints: Reports indicate spiked Jurkat TCR RNA from one cell could be found among roughly 930,000 naive cells.

This sequence originates from a human donor in good health. Some libraries in this study had Jurkat cell RNA spiked in. The chain carries TRBV18 and TRBJ2-3; D unresolved. The sample comprised naive CD8+ T cells from blood, with Jurkat cell RNA spiked in. The sample's subset: FACS-sorted CD8+CD4-CCR7+CD45RA+ naive T cells. DNA of the CDR3: TGTGCCAGCTCAGCCACAGACACAGATACGCAGTATTTT. This sequence encodes CASSATDTDTQYF.